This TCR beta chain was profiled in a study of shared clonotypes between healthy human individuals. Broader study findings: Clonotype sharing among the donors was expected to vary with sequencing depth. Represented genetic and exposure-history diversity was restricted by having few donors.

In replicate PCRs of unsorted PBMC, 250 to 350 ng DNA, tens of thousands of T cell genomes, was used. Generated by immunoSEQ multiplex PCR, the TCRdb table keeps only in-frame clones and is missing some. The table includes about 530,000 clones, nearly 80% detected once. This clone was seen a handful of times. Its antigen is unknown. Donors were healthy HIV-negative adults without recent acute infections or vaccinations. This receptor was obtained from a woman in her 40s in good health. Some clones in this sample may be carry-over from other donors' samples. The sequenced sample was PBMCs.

The CDR3 DNA sequence: TGTGCCAGCAGTCTAACTAACGTAGAGCCCTATGGCTACACCTTC. Its protein product is CASSLTNVEPYGYTF. This rearrangement joins TRBV28 to TRBJ1-2; D ambiguous. Deletions cut 5 bases from V and 4 bases from J, with 17 bases between. Germline V gives CDR1 MDHEN, CDR2 SYDVKM. CDR3 length: 15 amino acids.